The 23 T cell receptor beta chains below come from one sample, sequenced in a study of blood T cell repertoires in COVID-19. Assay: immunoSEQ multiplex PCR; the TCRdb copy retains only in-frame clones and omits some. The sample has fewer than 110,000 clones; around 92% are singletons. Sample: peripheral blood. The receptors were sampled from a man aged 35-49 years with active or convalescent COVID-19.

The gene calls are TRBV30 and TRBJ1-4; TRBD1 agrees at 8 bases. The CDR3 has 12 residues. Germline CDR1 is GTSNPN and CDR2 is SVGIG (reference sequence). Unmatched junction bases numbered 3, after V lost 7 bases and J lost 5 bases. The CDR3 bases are TGTGCCTCGGACAGGGAGAATGAAAAACTGTTTTTT. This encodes CASDRENEKLFF.

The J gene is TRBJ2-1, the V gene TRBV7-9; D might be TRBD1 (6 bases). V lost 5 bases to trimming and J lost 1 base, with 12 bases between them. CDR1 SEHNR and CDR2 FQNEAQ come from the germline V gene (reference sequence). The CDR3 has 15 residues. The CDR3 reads CASSIGQYSYNEQFF. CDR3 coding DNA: TGTGCCAGCAGCATCGGACAGTATTCCTACAATGAGCAGTTCTTC.

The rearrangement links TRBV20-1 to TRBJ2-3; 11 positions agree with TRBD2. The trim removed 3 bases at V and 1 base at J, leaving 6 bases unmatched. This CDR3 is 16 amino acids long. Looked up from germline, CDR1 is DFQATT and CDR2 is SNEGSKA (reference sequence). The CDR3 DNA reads TGCAGTGCTAGTGCGAAGACTAGCGGGGGCACAGATACGCAGTATTTT. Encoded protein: CSASAKTSGGTDTQYF.

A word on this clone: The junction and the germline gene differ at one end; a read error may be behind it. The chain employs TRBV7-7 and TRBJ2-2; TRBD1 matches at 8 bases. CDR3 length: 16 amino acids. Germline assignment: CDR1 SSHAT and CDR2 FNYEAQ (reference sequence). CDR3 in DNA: TGTGCTAGCAGCCCGTCCGGGACAGGGAACACCGGGGAGCTGTTTTTT. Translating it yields CASSPSGTGNTGELFF. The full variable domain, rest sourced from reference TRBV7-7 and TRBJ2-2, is GAGVSQSPRYKVTKRGQDVTLRCDPISSHATLYWYQQALGQGPEFLTYFNYEAQPDKSGLPSDRFSAERPEGSISTLTIQRTEQRDSAMYRCASSPSGTGNTGELFFGEGSRLTVL.

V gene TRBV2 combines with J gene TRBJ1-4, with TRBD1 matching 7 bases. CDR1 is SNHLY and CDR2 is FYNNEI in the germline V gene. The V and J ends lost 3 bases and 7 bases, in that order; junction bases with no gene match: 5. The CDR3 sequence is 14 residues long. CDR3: CASSDGTEGEKLFF. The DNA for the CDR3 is TGTGCCAGCAGTGATGGGACAGAGGGTGAAAAACTGTTTTTT.

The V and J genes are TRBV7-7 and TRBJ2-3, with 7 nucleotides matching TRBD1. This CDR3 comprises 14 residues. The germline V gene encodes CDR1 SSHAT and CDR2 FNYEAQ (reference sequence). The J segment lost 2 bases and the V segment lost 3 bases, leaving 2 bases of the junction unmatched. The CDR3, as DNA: TGTGCCAGCAGCTTGACAGGGAACACAGATACGCAGTATTTT. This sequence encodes CASSLTGNTDTQYF.

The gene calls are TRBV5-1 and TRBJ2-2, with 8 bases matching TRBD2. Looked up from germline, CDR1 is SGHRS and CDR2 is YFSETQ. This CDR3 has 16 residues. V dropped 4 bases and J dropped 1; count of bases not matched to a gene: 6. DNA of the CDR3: TGCGCCAGCAGCCTTGGACTAGCCTTGAACACCGGGGAGCTGTTTTTT. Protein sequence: CASSLGLALNTGELFF.

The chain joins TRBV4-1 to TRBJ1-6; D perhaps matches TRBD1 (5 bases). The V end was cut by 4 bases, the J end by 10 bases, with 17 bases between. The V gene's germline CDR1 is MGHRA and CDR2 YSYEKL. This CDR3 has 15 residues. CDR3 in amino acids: CASSPTALGESPLHF. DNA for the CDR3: TGCGCCAGCAGCCCTACGGCCCTAGGGGAATCACCCCTCCACTTT.

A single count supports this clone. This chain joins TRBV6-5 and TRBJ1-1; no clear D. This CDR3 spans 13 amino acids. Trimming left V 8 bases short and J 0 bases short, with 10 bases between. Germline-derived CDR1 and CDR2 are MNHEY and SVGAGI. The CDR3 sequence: CASGRAMNTEAFF. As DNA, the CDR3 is TGTGCCAGCGGGAGAGCCATGAACACTGAAGCTTTCTTT.

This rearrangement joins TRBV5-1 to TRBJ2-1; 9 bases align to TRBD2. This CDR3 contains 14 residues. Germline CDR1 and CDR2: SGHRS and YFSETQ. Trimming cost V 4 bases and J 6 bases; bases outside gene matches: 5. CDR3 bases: TGCGCCAGCAGCGGGACTAGCTTAATCAATGAGCAGTTCTTC. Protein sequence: CASSGTSLINEQFF.

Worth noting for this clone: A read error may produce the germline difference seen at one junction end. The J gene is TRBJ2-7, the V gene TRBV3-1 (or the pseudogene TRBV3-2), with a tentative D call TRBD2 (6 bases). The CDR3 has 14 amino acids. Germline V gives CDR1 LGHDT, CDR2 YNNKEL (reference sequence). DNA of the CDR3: TGTGCCAGCAGCCCCAAGAATTCCGGGACTCGAGCAGTGTTC. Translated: CASSPKNSGTRAVF.

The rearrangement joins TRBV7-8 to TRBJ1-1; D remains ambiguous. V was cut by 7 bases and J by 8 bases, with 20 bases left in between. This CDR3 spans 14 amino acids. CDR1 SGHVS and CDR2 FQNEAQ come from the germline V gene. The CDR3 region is CASNSLSGGREAFF. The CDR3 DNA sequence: TGTGCCAGCAATTCCCTCTCTGGAGGTAGGGAAGCTTTCTTT.

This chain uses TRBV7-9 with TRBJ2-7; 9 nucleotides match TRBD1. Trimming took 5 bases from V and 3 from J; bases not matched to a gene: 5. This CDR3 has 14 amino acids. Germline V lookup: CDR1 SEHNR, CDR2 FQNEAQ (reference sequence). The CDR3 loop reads CASSPWDRVYEQYF. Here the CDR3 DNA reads TGTGCCAGCAGCCCATGGGACAGGGTCTACGAGCAGTACTTC.

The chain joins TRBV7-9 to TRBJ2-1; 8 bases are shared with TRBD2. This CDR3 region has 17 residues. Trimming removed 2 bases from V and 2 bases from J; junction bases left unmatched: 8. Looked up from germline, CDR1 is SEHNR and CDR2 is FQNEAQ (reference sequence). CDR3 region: CASSLYFSGGTYNEQFF. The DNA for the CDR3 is TGTGCCAGCAGCTTATATTTTTCGGGAGGGACCTACAATGAGCAGTTCTTC. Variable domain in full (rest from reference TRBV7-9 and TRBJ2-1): DTGVSQNPRHKITKRGQNVTFRCDPISEHNRLYWYRQTLGQGPEFLTYFQNEAQLEKSRLLSDRFSAERPKGSFSTLEIQRTEQGDSAMYLCASSLYFSGGTYNEQFFGPGTRLTVL.

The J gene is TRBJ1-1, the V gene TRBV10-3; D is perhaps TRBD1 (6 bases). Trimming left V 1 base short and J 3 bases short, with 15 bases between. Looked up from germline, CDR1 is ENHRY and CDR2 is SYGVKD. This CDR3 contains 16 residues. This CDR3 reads CAISEWGGAQDTEAFF. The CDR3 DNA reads TGTGCCATCAGTGAGTGGGGGGGGGCTCAGGACACTGAAGCTTTCTTT.

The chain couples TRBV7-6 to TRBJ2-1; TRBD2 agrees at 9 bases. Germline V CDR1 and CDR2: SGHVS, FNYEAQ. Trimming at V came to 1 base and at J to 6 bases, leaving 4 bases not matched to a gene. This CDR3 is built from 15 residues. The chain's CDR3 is CASSLVPSGINEQFF. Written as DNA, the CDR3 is TGTGCCAGCAGCTTAGTGCCTAGCGGGATCAATGAGCAGTTCTTC. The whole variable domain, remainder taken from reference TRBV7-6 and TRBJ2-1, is GAGVSQSPRYKVTKRGQDVALRCDPISGHVSLYWYRQALGQGPEFLTYFNYEAQQDKSGLPNDRFSAERPEGSISTLTIQRTEQRDSAMYRCASSLVPSGINEQFFGPGTRLTVL.

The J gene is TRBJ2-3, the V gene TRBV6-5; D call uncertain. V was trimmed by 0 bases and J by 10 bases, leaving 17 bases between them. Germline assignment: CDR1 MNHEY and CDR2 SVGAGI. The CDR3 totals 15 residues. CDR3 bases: TGTGCCAGCAGTTACTCACTGCAGGCTACCTCCGCGCAGTATTTT. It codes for CASSYSLQATSAQYF.

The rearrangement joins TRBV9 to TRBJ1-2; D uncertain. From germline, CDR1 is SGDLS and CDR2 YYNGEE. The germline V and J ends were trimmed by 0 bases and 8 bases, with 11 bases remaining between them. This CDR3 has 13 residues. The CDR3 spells CASSVVGSGGYTF. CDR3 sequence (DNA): TGTGCCAGCAGCGTAGTAGGTTCGGGAGGCTACACCTTC.

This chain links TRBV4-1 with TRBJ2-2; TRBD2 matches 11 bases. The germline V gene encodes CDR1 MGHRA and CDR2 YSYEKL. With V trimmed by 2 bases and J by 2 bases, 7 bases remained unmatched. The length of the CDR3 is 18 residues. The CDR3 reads CASSQTGTSGPNTGELFF. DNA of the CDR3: TGCGCCAGCAGCCAAACAGGGACTAGCGGACCTAACACCGGGGAGCTGTTTTTT.

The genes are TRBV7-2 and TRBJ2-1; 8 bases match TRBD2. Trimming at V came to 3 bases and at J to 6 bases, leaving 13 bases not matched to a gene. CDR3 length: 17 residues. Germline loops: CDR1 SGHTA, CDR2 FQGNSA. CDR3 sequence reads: CASSLGSGTRGFNEQFF. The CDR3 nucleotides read TGTGCCAGCAGCTTGGGTTCCGGGACTAGGGGGTTCAATGAGCAGTTCTTC. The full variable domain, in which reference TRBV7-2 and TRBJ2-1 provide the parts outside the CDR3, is GAGVSQSPSNKVTEKGKDVELRCDPISGHTALYWYRQSLGQGLEFLIYFQGNSAPDKSGLPSDRFSAERTGGSVSTLTIQRTQQEDSAVYLCASSLGSGTRGFNEQFFGPGTRLTVL.

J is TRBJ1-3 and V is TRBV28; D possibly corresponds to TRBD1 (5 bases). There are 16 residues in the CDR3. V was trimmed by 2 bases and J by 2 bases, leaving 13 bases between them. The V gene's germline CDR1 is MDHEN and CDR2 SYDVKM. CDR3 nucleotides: TGTGCCAGCAGTTTAATGGGGGGATGGACTGGAAACACCATATATTTT. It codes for CASSLMGGWTGNTIYF.

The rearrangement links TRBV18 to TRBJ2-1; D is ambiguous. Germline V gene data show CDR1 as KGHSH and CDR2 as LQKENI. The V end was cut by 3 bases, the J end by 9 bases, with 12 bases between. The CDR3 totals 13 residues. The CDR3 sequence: CASSPTRLSEQFF. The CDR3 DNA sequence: TGTGCCAGCTCACCGACGCGGCTCAGTGAGCAGTTCTTC.

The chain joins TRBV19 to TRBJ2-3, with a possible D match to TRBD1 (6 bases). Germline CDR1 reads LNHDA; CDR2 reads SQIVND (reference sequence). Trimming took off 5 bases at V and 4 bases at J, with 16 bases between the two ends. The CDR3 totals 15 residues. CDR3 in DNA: TGTGCCAGTAGTGTACAGGGCTATGGGGCAGATACGCAGTATTTT. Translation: CASSVQGYGADTQYF.